The TCR beta chain described here comes from a study of cytomegalovirus exposure and HLA in healthy donors. Study conclusions and caveats: It was taken for granted in presence/absence analyses that sequencing depth across donors was roughly uniform.

About this clone itself: The antigen is unknown. Compared with germline, one end of the junction differs, possibly owing to a read error.

Primers included in the PCR were 60 Vbeta and 13 Jbeta primers. The protocol was immunoSEQ multiplex PCR, while the TCRdb copy is restricted to in-frame clones and leaves out a portion. The profile shows approximately 140,000 clones, 75% to 80% of them singletons. This receptor was obtained from a woman aged 55-75 years in good health and CMV-seronegative. Sequencing was done on a sample of PBMCs.

CDR3 nucleotides: TGTTCCAGTACAGGGGGCGAAGAGACCCAGTACTTC. This encodes CSSTGGEETQYF. The chain recombines TRBV7-9 with TRBJ2-5; TRBD1 matches at 9 bases. CDR1 is SEHNR and CDR2 is FQNEAQ in the germline V gene (reference sequence). This CDR3 has 12 residues.